The TCR beta chain under discussion was sequenced for a study of spatial heterogeneity in lung cancer. MiXCR was run by TCRdb on the 5' RACE reads, yielding one entry per CDR3 protein. The sample carries just over 75,000 distinct CDR3 sequences, under 8.5% recorded once. Time point reported: sample taken at primary tumor resection. Material for sequencing was whole RNA from tumor, nontumor lung or frozen PBMC, left unsorted. The CDR3 has 12 amino acids. Germline-derived CDR1 and CDR2 are GTSNPN and SVGIG (reference sequence). The V end was cut by 2 bases, the J end by 4 bases, with 8 bases between. This sequence originates from a male donor with early-stage non-small cell lung cancer. The chain combines TRBV30 with TRBJ1-2; D uncertain. The sample in question was PBMCs, obtained at surgery. CDR3 in DNA: TGTGCCTGGAGTCGGGGTCCCTATGGCTACACCTTC. Translating it yields CAWSRGPYGYTF.